The subject of this entry is one T cell receptor beta chain. These data belong to a study of T cell responses to AZD1222 COVID-19 vaccine. The CDR3 length is 12 residues. With 10 bases clipped from V and 3 bases from J, the junction kept 6 bases outside the gene matches. The germline V gene encodes CDR1 MNHGY and CDR2 SAAAGT. The repertoire was sequenced with immunoSEQ multiplex PCR; TCRdb's copy has only in-frame clones and lacks some. The sample includes about 130,000 clones, roughly 92% of them seen just once. The V gene is TRBV6-8, the J gene TRBJ2-7; the match to TRBD1 covers 7 bases. The TCR was taken from an adult in good health. This specimen consisted of peripheral blood, obtained on day 0 of AZD1222 vaccination. As DNA, the CDR3 is TGTGCCAACACACAGGGGTTCTACGAGCAGTACTTC. This gives the protein CANTQGFYEQYF.